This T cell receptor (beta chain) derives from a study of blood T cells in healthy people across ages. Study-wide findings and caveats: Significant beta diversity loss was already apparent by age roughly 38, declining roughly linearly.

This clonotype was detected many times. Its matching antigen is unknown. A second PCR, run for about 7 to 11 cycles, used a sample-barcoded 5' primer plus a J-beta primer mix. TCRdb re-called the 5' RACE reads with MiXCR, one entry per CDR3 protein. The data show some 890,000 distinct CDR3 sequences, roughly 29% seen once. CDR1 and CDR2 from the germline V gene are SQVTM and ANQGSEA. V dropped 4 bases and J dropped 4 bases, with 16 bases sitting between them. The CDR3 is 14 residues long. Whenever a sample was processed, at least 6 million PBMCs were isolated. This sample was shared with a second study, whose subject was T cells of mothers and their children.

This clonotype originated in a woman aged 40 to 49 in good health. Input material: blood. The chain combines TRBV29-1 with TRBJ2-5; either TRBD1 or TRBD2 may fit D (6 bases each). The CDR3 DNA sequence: TGCAGCGTTGCCTCCGGAGGGGGTGGAGAGACCCAGTACTTC. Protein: CSVASGGGGETQYF. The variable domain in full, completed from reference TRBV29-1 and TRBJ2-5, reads SAVISQKPSRDICQRGTSLTIQCQVDSQVTMMFWYRQQPGQSLTLIATANQGSEATYESGFVIDKFPISRPNLTFSTLTVSNMSPEDSSIYLCSVASGGGGETQYFGPGTRLLVL.